Following are 12 T cell receptor beta chains from one sample sequenced in a study of blood T cell repertoires in COVID-19. Only in-frame clones appear in the TCRdb table, and some are missing; sequencing was by immunoSEQ multiplex PCR. The table records around 200,000 clones, around nine tenths of them present only once. The sample was peripheral blood. The source is a woman younger than 30 who had recovered from COVID-19.

The chain uses TRBV5-1 and TRBJ2-3; TRBD2 matches 8 bases. The CDR3 has 16 amino acids. In germline, CDR1 is SGHRS, CDR2 YFSETQ. With V trimmed by 5 bases and J by 2 bases, 10 bases remained unmatched. The CDR3 loop is CASSGPLAGVTDTQYF. The DNA for the CDR3 is TGCGCCAGCAGTGGACCGCTAGCGGGCGTCACAGATACGCAGTATTTT.

The chain recombines TRBV7-9 with TRBJ2-1, with 7 bases lining up with TRBD1. V lost 5 bases and J lost 0; bases outside the gene matches: 13. In germline, CDR1 is SEHNR, CDR2 FQNEAQ (reference sequence). The CDR3 has 18 amino acids. Here the CDR3 reads CASSPTIPGQPSYNEQFF. In DNA form, the CDR3 reads TGTGCCAGCAGCCCCACCATACCGGGACAGCCCTCCTACAATGAGCAGTTCTTC.

The CDR3 loop reads CASTPGQGYGYTF. The CDR3, as DNA: TGTGCCAGCACCCCGGGACAGGGCTATGGCTACACCTTC. The chain combines TRBV6-5 with TRBJ1-2; 9 bases agree with TRBD1. CDR1 and CDR2 (germline): MNHEY, SVGAGI. V was pared by 7 bases and J by 4 bases, with 4 bases of the junction left unmatched. CDR3 size: 13 residues.

At least ten counts were recorded for this clone. The chain employs TRBV28 and TRBJ2-1; no clear D. This CDR3 comprises 16 residues. Germline V gives CDR1 MDHEN, CDR2 SYDVKM. Trimming removed 7 bases from V and 7 bases from J, with 23 bases in between. CDR3 in amino acids: CASKKVRILSENEQFF. CDR3 bases: TGTGCCAGCAAGAAGGTGCGGATCCTCTCGGAAAATGAGCAGTTCTTC. The whole variable domain, filled in from reference TRBV28 and TRBJ2-1, reads DVKVTQSSRYLVKRTGEKVFLECVQDMDHENMFWYRQDPGLGLRLIYFSYDVKMKEKGDIPEGYSVSREKKERFSLILESASTNQTSMYLCASKKVRILSENEQFFGPGTRLTVL.

This clone was observed a single time. This rearrangement joins TRBV11-1 to TRBJ1-6; possible D gene TRBD1, 5 bases. CDR1 and CDR2 (germline): SGHAT, FQDESV (reference sequence). This CDR3 has 13 amino acids. Trimming removed 5 bases from V and 7 bases from J, with 9 bases in between. The CDR3 nucleotides are TGTGCCAGCAGCCTTGACAGAAATTCACCCCTCCACTTT. It yields the protein CASSLDRNSPLHF. Drawing the rest from reference TRBV11-1 and TRBJ1-6, the complete variable domain is EAEVAQSPRYKITEKSQAVAFWCDPISGHATLYWYRQILGQGPELLVQFQDESVVDDSQLPKDRFSAERLKGVDSTLKIQPAELGDSAMYLCASSLDRNSPLHFGNGTRLTVT.

This rearrangement joins TRBV9 to TRBJ2-2, with TRBD2 matching 8 bases. V was pared by 4 bases and J by 5 bases, with 13 bases of the junction left unmatched. Per the germline V gene, CDR1 is SGDLS and CDR2 is YYNGEE. The CDR3 is 17 residues long. DNA for the CDR3: TGTGCCAGCAGCTCCCCCGAAGGGTCTAGCGGGACCGGGGAGCTGTTTTTT. Residues: CASSSPEGSSGTGELFF.

The chain combines TRBV24-1 with TRBJ1-5; D gene unclear. The V and J ends lost 3 bases and 0 bases respectively, with 14 bases between them. There are 17 residues in the CDR3. Germline CDR1 is KGHDR and CDR2 is SFDVKD. The CDR3 DNA reads as TGTGCCACCAGTGATCCGAGGGCGCCGAATAGCAATCAGCCCCAGCATTTT. Translation: CATSDPRAPNSNQPQHF.

The chain couples TRBV13 to TRBJ1-4; 9 bases are a match to TRBD1. The CDR3 is 14 residues long. V lost 5 bases to trimming and J lost 8 bases; unmatched junction nucleotides: 6. The germline V gene encodes CDR1 PRHDT and CDR2 FYEKMQ (reference sequence). The CDR3 region has the DNA TGTGCCAGCAGCCACAGGGGGCCGGTCGAAAAACTGTTTTTT. Its translation is CASSHRGPVEKLFF.

The chain has TRBV9 and TRBJ2-1; 10 bases are a match to TRBD1. This CDR3 comprises 15 residues. V lost 0 bases and J lost 8; bases outside the gene matches: 5. The germline V gene has CDR1 SGDLS and CDR2 YYNGEE. Here the CDR3 DNA reads TGTGCCAGCAGCGTAGGGGACAGGGGAATTTATGAGCAGTTCTTC. As protein: CASSVGDRGIYEQFF.

The V call is TRBV2, the J call TRBJ2-7, with 8 bases aligning to TRBD2. This CDR3 has 16 amino acids. Germline V lookup: CDR1 SNHLY, CDR2 FYNNEI. The trim removed 5 bases at V and 0 bases at J, leaving 9 bases unmatched. The CDR3 sequence: CASSPGGPGNSYEQYF. CDR3 DNA: TGTGCCAGCAGTCCGGGGGGGCCAGGGAACTCCTACGAGCAGTACTTC.

The chain employs TRBV11-2 and TRBJ2-1; 9 positions agree with TRBD2. The length of the CDR3 is 17 residues. V lost 4 bases, J lost 3 bases, and 10 bases stayed unmatched. CDR1 is SGHAT, CDR2 FQNNGV, per germline. The chain's CDR3 is CASSSLLLAGFYNEQFF. In DNA form, the CDR3 reads TGTGCCAGCAGCTCCTTGCTGCTAGCGGGATTCTACAATGAGCAGTTCTTC.

This clone was detected a few times. The rearrangement links TRBV28 to TRBJ1-1, with 7 bases aligning to TRBD1. V shed 7 bases and J 0 bases; nucleotides not matched to a gene: 11. Germline V gene data show CDR1 as MDHEN and CDR2 as SYDVKM. CDR3 length: 16 amino acids. The CDR3 DNA sequence: TGTGCCAGCAACCTAGAGGGACAGAACGTGAACACTGAAGCTTTCTTT. The encoded protein is CASNLEGQNVNTEAFF.